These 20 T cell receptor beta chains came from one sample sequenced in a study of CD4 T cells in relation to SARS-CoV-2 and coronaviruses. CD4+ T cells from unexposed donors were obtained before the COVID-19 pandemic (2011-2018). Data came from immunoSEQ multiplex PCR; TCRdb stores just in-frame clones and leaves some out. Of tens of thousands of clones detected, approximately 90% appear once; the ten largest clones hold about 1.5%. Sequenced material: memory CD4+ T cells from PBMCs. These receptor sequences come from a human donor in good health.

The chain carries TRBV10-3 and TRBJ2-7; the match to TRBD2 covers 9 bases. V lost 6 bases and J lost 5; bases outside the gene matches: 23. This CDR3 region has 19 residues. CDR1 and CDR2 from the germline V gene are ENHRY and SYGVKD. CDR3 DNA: TGTGCCATCAGGCAGGATTTAGGTATAGCGGGAGCACGGTTCCACGAGCAGTACTTC. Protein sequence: CAIRQDLGIAGARFHEQYF.

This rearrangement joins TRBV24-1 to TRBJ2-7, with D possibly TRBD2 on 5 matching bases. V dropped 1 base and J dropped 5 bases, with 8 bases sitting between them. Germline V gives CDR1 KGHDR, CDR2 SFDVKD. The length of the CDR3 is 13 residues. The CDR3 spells CATSDFNGNEQYF. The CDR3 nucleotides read TGTGCCACCAGTGATTTTAACGGGAACGAGCAGTACTTC.

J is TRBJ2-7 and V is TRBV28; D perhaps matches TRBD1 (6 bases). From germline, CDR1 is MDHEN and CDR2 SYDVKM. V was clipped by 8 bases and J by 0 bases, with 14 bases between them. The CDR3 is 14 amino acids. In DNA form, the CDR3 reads TGTGCCAGCGGCTGGGGGCCCCACTCCTACGAGCAGTACTTC. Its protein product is CASGWGPHSYEQYF. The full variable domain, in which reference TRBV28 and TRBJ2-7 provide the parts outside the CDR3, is DVKVTQSSRYLVKRTGEKVFLECVQDMDHENMFWYRQDPGLGLRLIYFSYDVKMKEKGDIPEGYSVSREKKERFSLILESASTNQTSMYLCASGWGPHSYEQYFGPGTRLTVT.

CDR3 protein: CASSQGGVGTDTQYF. CDR3 nucleotide sequence: TGTGCCAGCAGCCAGGGGGGAGTCGGCACAGATACGCAGTATTTT. This chain joins TRBV5-4 and TRBJ2-3; the D gene is possibly TRBD1 (7 bases). CDR1 is SGHNT, CDR2 YYREEE, per germline (reference sequence). The germline V and J ends were trimmed by 4 bases and 1 base, with 13 bases remaining between them. This CDR3 spans 15 amino acids.

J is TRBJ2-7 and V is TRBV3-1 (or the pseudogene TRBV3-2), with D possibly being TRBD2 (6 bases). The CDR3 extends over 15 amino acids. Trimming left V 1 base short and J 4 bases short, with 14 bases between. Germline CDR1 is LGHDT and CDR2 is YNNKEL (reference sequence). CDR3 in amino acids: CASSQVGGNGYEQYF. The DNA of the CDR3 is TGTGCCAGCAGCCAAGTGGGCGGGAACGGTTACGAGCAGTACTTC.

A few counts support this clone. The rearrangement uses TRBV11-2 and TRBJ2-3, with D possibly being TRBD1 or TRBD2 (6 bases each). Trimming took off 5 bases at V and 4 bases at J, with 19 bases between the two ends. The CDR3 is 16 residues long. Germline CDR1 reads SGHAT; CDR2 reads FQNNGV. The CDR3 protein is CASSQGGRALADTQYF. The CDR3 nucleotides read TGTGCCAGCAGCCAAGGGGGGCGGGCCCTGGCAGATACGCAGTATTTT.

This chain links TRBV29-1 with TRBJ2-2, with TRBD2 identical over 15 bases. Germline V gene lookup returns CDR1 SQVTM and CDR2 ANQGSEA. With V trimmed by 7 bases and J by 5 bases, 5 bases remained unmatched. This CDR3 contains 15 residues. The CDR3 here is CSGAGTSGRTGELFF. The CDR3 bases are TGCAGCGGTGCCGGGACTAGCGGGAGGACCGGGGAGCTGTTTTTT.

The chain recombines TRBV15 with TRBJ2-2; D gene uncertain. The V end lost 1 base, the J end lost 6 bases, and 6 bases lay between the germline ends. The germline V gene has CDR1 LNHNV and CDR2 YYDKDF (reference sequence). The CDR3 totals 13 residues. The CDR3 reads CATSRGGPGELFF. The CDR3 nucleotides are TGTGCCACCAGCAGAGGTGGGCCCGGGGAGCTGTTTTTT.

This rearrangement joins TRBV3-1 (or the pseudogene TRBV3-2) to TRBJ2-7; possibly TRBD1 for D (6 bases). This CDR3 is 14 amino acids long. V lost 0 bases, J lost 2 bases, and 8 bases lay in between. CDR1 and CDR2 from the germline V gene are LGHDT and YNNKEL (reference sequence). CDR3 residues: CASSQDGGPYEQYF. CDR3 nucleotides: TGTGCCAGCAGCCAAGATGGGGGCCCCTACGAGCAGTACTTC.

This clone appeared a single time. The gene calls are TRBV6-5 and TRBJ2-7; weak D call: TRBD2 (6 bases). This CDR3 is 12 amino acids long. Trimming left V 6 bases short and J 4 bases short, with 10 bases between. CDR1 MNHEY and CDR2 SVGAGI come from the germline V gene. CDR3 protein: CASSFGGYEQYF. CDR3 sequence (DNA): TGTGCCAGCAGCTTTGGAGGGTACGAGCAGTACTTC.

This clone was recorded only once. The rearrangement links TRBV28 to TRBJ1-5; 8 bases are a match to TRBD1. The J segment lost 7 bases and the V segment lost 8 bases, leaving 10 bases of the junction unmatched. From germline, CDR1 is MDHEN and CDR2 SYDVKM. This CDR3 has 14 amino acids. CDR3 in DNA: TGTGCCAGCGGAACCAGGGGGCGAGACCAGCCCCAGCATTTT. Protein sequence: CASGTRGRDQPQHF.

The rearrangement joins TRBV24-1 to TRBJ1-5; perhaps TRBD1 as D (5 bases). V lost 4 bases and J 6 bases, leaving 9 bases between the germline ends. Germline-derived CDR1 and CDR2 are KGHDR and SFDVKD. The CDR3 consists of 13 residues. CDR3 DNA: TGTGCCACCAGTGACAGGGCGACTCAGCCCCAGCATTTT. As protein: CATSDRATQPQHF.

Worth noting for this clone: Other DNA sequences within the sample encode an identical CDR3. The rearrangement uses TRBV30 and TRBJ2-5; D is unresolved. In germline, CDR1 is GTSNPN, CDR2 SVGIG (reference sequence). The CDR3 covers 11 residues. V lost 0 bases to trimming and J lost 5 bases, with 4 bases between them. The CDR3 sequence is CAWSVRETQYF. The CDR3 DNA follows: TGTGCCTGGAGTGTACGTGAGACCCAGTACTTC.

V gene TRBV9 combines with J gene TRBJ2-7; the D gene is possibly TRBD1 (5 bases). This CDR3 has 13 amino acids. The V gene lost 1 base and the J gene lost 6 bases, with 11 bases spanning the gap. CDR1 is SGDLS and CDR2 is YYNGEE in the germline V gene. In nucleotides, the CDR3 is TGTGCCAGCAGCGTACGCCAGGGCGGCGAGCAGTACTTC. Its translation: CASSVRQGGEQYF.

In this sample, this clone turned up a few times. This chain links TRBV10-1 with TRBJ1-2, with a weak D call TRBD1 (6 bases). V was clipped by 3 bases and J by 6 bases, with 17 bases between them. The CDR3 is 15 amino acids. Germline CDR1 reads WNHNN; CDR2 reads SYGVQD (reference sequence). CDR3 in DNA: TGCGCCAGCAGTGACCGCCGGGGGGGCGTGGATGGCTACACCTTC. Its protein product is CASSDRRGGVDGYTF.

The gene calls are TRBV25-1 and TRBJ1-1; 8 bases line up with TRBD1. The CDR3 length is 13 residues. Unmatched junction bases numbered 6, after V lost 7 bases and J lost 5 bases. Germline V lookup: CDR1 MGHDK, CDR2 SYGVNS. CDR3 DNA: TGTGCCAGCACCAGGACAGGGAAGACTGAAGCTTTCTTT. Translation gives CASTRTGKTEAFF.

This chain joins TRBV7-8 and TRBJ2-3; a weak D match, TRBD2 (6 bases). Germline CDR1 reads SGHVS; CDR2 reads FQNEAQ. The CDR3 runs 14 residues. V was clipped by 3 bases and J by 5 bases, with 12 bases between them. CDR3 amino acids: CASSFERVGDTQYF. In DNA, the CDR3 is TGTGCCAGCAGCTTTGAGCGGGTTGGAGATACGCAGTATTTT.

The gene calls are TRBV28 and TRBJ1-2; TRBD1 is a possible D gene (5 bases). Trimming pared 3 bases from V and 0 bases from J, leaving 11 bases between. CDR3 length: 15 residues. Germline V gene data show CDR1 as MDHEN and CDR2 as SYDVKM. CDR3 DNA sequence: TGTGCCAGCAGTTTTTTTGGGACCCCTAACTATGGCTACACCTTC. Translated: CASSFFGTPNYGYTF.

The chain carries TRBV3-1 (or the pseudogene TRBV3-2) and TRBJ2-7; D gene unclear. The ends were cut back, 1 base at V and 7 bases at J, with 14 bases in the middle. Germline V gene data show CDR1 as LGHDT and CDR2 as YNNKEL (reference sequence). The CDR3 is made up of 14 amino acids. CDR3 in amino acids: CASSQGLGLTEQYF. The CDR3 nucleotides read TGTGCCAGCAGCCAAGGACTGGGTTTAACTGAGCAGTACTTC.

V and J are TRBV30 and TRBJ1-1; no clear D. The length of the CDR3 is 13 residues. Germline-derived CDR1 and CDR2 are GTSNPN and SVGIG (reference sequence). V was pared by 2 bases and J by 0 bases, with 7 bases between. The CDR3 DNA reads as TGTGCCTGGAGTAACGGAATGAACACTGAAGCTTTCTTT. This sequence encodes CAWSNGMNTEAFF.